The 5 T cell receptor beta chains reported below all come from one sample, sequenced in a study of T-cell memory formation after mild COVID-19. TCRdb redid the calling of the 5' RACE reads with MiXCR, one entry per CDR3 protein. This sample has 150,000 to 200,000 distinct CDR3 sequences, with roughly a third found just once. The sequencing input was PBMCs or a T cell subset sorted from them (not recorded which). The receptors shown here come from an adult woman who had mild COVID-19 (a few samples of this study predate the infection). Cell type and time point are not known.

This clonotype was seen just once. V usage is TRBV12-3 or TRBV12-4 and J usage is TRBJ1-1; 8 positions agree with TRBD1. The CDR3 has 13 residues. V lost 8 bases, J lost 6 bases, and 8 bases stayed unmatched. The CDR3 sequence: CASSQGAFSEAFF. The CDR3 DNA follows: TGTGCCAGCTCCCAGGGGGCTTTTTCTGAAGCTTTCTTT.

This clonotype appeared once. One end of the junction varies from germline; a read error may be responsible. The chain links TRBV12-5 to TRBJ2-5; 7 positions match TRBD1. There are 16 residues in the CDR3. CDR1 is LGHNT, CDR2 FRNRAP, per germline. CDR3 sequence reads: CASCLSPTGDRETQYF. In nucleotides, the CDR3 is TGTGCTAGTTGTTTGTCACCAACAGGGGATCGGGAGACCCAGTACTTC.

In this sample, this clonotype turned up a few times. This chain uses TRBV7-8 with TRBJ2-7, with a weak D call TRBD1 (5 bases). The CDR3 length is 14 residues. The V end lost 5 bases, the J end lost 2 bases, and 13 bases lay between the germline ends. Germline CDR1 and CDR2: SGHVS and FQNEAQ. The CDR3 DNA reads TGTGCCAGCAGCCAGAGGACGGACACCTACGAGCAGTACTTC. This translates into CASSQRTDTYEQYF.

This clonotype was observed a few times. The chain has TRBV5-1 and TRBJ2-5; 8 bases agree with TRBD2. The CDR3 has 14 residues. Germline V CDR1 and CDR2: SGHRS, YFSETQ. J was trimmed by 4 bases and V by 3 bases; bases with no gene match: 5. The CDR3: CASSSGGFRETQYF. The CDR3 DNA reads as TGCGCCAGCAGCTCGGGAGGGTTTCGAGAGACCCAGTACTTC.

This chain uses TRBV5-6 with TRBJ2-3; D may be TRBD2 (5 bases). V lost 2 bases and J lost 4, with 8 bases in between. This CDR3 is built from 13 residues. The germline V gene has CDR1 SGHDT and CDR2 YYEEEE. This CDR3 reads CASSFPRADTQYF. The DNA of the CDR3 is TGTGCCAGCAGCTTCCCGCGGGCAGATACGCAGTATTTT.